This T cell receptor beta chain was identified in a study of blood T cells in healthy people across ages. Through a sample-barcoded 5' primer and a J-beta primer mix, a second PCR was run for roughly 6 to 12 cycles. With 12 random nucleotides, a template-switch adaptor tagged each individual cDNA molecule. In TCRdb, the 5' RACE reads were re-called with MiXCR into one record per CDR3 protein. The sample lists roughly 700,000 distinct CDR3 sequences, around 45% occurring once. Notes on the study in general: In these data, TCR beta diversity tracked strongly with naive T cell percentage. Roughly linearly, TCR beta diversity per million T cells fell as age increased.

The V gene's germline CDR1 is SGHTA and CDR2 FQGNSA. This CDR3 contains 14 residues. Deletions cut 3 bases from V and 2 bases from J, with 10 bases between. Researchers isolated at least 6 million PBMCs per sample. On this clonotype: The antigen is unknown.

J is TRBJ1-1 and V is TRBV7-2; D is unclear. Sequencing used blood. The clonotype originates from an older woman in good health. The CDR3 nucleotides are TGTGCCAGCAGCTTCGGGTGGGGAAACACTGAAGCTTTCTTT. It codes for CASSFGWGNTEAFF.